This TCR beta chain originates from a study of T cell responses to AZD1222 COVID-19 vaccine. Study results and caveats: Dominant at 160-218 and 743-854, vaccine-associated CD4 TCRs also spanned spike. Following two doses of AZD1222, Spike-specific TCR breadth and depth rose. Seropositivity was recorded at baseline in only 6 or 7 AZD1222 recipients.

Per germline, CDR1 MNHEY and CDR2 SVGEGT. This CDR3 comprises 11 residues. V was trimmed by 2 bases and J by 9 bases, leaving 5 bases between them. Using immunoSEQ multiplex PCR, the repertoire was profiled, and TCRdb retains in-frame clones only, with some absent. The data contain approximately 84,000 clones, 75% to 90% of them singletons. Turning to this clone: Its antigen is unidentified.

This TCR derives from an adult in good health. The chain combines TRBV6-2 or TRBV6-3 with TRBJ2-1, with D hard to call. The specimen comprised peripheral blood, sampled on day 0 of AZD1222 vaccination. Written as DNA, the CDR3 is TGTGCCAGCAGTTACCCAACTGAGCAGTTCTTC. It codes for CASSYPTEQFF.